Given below is one T cell receptor beta chain in context. Source study methods: Reference gene primer amplification yielded estimated nucleated cell counts. Method: immunoSEQ multiplex PCR; TCRdb's copy keeps in-frame clones and lacks some. V, J and clone size reflect that table, while D and trimming were determined from the DNA. The sample includes a few hundred thousand clones, about 88% of them seen just once. The V and J ends lost 6 bases and 2 bases respectively, with 17 bases between them. The CDR3 covers 15 residues. From germline, CDR1 is MNHEY and CDR2 SVGAGI. The data originate from a study of blood T cell repertoires in COVID-19. Background on the study: Spain, Italy and the United States supplied samples that represented acute and convalescent COVID-19. In each case, the material was cDNA or gDNA derived from T cells, B-cell-depleted T cells, or PBMCs.

The clonotype was recovered from a man between 60 and 70 years old with acute or convalescent COVID-19. The sample consisted of peripheral blood. The rearrangement joins TRBV6-5 to TRBJ2-7; the D is unclear. CDR3 amino acids: CASSFQAPGPYEQYF. CDR3 DNA: TGTGCCAGCAGCTTCCAGGCCCCTGGGCCCTACGAGCAGTACTTC.